The TCR beta chain described here comes from a study of OX40 agonist ivuxolimab in advanced cancers. Study-wide context: Ivuxolimab, which targeted the costimulatory receptor OX40 (CD134), was an agonistic, fully human IgG2 monoclonal antibody. Patients were allowed to have had prior anti-PD-1, anti-PD-L1 or anti-CTLA-4 therapy, and more than 35% of the dose-escalation patients had been treated with checkpoint inhibitors. In the dose-escalation cohort, 75% to 90% of patients were male, and the mean age was roughly 60 years with a range of about 20 to 80. Of the approximately 54 patients in dose escalation, about 19 had hepatocellular carcinoma, about 15 had melanoma, 9 had renal cell carcinoma and 9 had head and neck cancer. The point of sequencing TCRbeta in the periphery was to test whether ivuxolimab changed TCR sequence diversity and drove clonal T-cell expansion. The paper covers the monotherapy dose-escalation part of the phase I ivuxolimab trial, which included N of about 51 patients. Three dose-escalation patients achieved partial responses, one with hepatocellular carcinoma and two with cutaneous melanoma. Intravenous ivuxolimab was administered to patients every 2 weeks at six dose levels: 0.01, 0.1, 0.3, 1.5, 3 and 10 mg/kg.

As regards this clone: The target of this receptor is not known. Base qualities are not at hand, and no much larger clone is one base apart.

Genomic DNA was isolated from the sorted cells so that the TCRbeta CDR3 region could be sequenced. The immunoSEQ Assay was used for sequencing of TCRbeta CDR3 regions. TCRdb took this table from immuneACCESS and kept in-frame rearrangements with V and J called. Such tables lack part of the clones; where checked against another copy, unresolved V genes explain under half of the gap, and the rest is unexplained. Here the sample has roughly 83,000 clones; about four fifths occur a single time. The ten largest make up roughly 7.3% of the sample. Summary of the overall study and its limitations: Antigen specificity was not determined for the clonally expanded peripheral T cells. After ivuxolimab, CD8+ T cells had more expanded clones than CD4+ T cells on average. Low levels of normalized T-cell clonal expansion were also seen in some nonresponding patients. At doses from 0.1 to 3.0 mg/kg, clonal expansion was seen in both CD4+ and CD8+ blood T cells between baseline and week 6. In the 0.1-3.0 mg/kg groups, partial responders were among the patients with the lowest normalized peripheral clonal expansion, particularly in CD8+ T cells.

The trial excluded patients who had a history of autoimmune disease or who were on systemic immunosuppression. Peripheral blood for TCR sequencing was drawn from every dose cohort at baseline, at cycle 4 day 1 and at cycle 7 day 1. The samples were taken from a phase I, first-in-human, multicenter, open-label dose-escalation trial of ivuxolimab. Adults with locally advanced or metastatic melanoma, renal cell carcinoma, hepatocellular carcinoma or head and neck squamous cell carcinoma were enrolled in the trial. CD4+ and CD8+ T cells were sorted separately from peripheral blood before TCR sequencing. The sequence came from an adult with an advanced solid tumor such as melanoma, head and neck, liver or kidney cancer. The starting material was CD4+ or CD8+ T cells sorted from blood, obtained in a trial of the OX40 agonist ivuxolimab.

The CDR3 region reads CASSEALLGPLYEQYF. The DNA is as follows: TGTGCCAGCAGTGAAGCGCTTCTGGGCCCCCTTTACGAGCAGTACTTC. The chain is assembled from TRBV6-1 and TRBJ2-7, with the D gene call left open. The V end loses 0 bases and the J end loses 4 bases, and a stretch of 16 bases separates them. Its CDR3 holds 16 amino acids, cysteine through phenylalanine. The read is trimmed to its CDR3 DNA, 48 bases read in frame from base 1. CDR1 and CDR2 are drawn from the germline V gene: MNHNS, SASEGT.